Listed below are T cell receptor beta chains from one sample, sequenced in a study of cytomegalovirus exposure and HLA in healthy donors. The repertoire was sequenced with immunoSEQ multiplex PCR; TCRdb's copy has only in-frame clones and lacks some. Of around 140,000 clones listed, approximately 86% are singletons. Sequenced sample: PBMCs. The source of these receptors is a man aged 18 to 29 in good health and CMV-seropositive. CDR3s leave out the opening cysteine and the closing phenylalanine or tryptophan.

cdr3_length: 13
v_call: TRBV6-1
cdr3_aa: ASSIGRQSYNEQF

cdr3_length: 15
v_call: TRBV10-3
cdr3_aa: AISRTSGGASYNEQF

cdr3_length: 13
v_call: TRBV12-2
cdr3_aa: ASRPVAGETYEQY

cdr3_length: 13
v_call: TRBV10-2
cdr3_aa: ASSEPGRINYGYT

cdr3_length: 13
v_call: TRBV19
cdr3_aa: ASTRGLTDQETQY

cdr3_length: 17
v_call: TRBV5-1
cdr3_aa: ASSLGDVTSGGFSYEQY

cdr3_length: 13
v_call: TRBV4-2
cdr3_aa: ASSQGASGANVLT

cdr3_length: 12
v_call: TRBV6-5
cdr3_aa: ASSLTTRAGELF

cdr3_length: 15
v_call: TRBV5-1
cdr3_aa: ASSLKNRDNCTDTQY

cdr3_length: 13
v_call: TRBV5-1
cdr3_aa: ASSPPRDSYNEQF

cdr3_length: 10
v_call: TRBV10-3
cdr3_aa: AISGDSYEQY

cdr3_length: 18
v_call: TRBV12-5
cdr3_aa: ASGLVLTWQRRTSYNEQF

cdr3_length: 13
v_call: TRBV11-2
cdr3_aa: ASSLGTGNNQPQH

cdr3_length: 12
v_call: TRBV11-2
cdr3_aa: ASSLYRGSYEQY

cdr3_length: 11
v_call: TRBV7-2
cdr3_aa: ASTLGAWREQY

cdr3_length: 13
v_call: TRBV6-5
cdr3_aa: ASGSGRASSYEQY

cdr3_length: 14
v_call: TRBV28
cdr3_aa: ASRTPGQGLGGGYT

cdr3_length: 13
v_call: TRBV7-8
cdr3_aa: ASSLLAGGTGELF

cdr3_length: 12
v_call: TRBV6-4
cdr3_aa: ASSQGRDTDTQY

cdr3_length: 12
v_call: TRBV5-1
cdr3_aa: ASSLAGDPYEQY

cdr3_length: 12
v_call: TRBV19
cdr3_aa: ASSISGRLYEQY

cdr3_length: 12
v_call: TRBV19
cdr3_aa: ASSLGQTYTEAF